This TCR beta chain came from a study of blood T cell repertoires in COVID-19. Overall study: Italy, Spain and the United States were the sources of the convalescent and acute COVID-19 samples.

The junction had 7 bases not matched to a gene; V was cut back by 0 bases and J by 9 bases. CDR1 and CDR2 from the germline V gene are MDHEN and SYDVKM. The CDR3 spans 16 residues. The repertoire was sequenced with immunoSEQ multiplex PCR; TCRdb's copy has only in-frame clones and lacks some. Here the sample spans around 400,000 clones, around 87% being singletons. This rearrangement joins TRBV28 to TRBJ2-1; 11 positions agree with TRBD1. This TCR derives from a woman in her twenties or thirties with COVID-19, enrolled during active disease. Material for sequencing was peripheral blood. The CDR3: CASSLWKGQGAGEQFF. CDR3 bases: TGTGCCAGCAGTTTATGGAAAGGACAGGGGGCCGGTGAGCAGTTCTTC. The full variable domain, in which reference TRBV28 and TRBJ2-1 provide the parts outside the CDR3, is DVKVTQSSRYLVKRTGEKVFLECVQDMDHENMFWYRQDPGLGLRLIYFSYDVKMKEKGDIPEGYSVSREKKERFSLILESASTNQTSMYLCASSLWKGQGAGEQFFGPGTRLTVL.